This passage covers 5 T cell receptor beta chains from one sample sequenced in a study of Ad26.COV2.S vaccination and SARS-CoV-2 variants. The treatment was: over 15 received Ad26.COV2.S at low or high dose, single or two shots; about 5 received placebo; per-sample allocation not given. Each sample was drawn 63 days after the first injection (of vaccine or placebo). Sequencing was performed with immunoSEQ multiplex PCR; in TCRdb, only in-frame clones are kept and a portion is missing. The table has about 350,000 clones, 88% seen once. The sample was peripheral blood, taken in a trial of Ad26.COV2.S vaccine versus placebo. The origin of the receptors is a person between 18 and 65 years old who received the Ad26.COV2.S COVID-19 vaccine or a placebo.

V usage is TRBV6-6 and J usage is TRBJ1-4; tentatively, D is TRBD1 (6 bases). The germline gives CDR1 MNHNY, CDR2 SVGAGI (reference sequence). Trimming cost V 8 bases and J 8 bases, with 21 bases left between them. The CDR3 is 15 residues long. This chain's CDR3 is CASGQTGGAKEKLFF. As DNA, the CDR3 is TGTGCCAGCGGTCAAACTGGGGGCGCCAAGGAAAAACTGTTTTTT.

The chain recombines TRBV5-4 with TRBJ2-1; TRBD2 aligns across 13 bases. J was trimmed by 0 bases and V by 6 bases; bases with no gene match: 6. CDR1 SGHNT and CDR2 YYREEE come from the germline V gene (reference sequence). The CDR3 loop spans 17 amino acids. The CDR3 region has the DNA TGTGCCAGCACAACTAGCGGGGGGGTTCGCTCCTACAATGAGCAGTTCTTC. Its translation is CASTTSGGVRSYNEQFF.

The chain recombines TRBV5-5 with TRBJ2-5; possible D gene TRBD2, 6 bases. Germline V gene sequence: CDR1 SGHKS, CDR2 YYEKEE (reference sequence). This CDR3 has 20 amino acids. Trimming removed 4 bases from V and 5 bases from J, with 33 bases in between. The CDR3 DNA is TGTGCCAGCAGCCTGGGACTCCGGGCTTTCAAGACCCTTATTGGCGAGACCCAGTACTTC. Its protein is CASSLGLRAFKTLIGETQYF. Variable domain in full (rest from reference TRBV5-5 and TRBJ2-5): DAGVTQSPTHLIKTRGQQVTLRCSPISGHKSVSWYQQVLGQGPQFIFQYYEKEERGRGNFPDRFSARQFPNYSSELNVNALLLGDSALYLCASSLGLRAFKTLIGETQYFGPGTRLLVL.

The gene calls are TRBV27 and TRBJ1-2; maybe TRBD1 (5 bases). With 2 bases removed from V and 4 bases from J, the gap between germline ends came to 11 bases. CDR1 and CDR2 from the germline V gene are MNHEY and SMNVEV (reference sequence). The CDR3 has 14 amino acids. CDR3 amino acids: CASSLQGWGYGYTF. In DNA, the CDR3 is TGTGCCAGCAGTTTACAGGGTTGGGGCTATGGCTACACCTTC.

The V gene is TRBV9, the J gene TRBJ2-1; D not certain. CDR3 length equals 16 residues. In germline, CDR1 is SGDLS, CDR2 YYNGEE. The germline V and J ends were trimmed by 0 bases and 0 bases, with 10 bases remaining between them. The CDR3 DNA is TGTGCCAGCAGCGTAGTAACCCACCCCTCCTACAATGAGCAGTTCTTC. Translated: CASSVVTHPSYNEQFF.